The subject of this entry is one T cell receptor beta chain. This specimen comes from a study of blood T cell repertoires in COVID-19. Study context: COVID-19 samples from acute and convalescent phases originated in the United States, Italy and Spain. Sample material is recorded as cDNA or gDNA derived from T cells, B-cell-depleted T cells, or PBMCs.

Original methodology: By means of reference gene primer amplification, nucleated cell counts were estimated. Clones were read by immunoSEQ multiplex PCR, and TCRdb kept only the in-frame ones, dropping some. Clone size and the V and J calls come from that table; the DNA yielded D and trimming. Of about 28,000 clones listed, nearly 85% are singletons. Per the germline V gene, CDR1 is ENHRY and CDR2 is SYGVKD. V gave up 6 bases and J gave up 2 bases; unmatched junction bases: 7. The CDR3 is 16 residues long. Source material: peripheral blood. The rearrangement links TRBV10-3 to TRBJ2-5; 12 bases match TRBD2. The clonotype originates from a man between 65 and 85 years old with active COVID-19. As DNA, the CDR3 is TGTGCCATCAGCCCCGGACTAGCGGGGACTCAAGAGACCCAGTACTTC. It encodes CAISPGLAGTQETQYF.